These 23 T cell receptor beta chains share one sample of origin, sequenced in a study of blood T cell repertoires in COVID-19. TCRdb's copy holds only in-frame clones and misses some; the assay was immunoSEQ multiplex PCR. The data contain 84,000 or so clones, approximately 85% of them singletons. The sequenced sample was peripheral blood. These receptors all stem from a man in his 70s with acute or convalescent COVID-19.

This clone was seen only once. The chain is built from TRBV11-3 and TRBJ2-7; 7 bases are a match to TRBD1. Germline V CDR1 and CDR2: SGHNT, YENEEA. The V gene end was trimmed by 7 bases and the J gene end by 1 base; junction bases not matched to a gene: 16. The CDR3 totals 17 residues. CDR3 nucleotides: TGTGCCAGCACCTATGGGACAGTCACAAATAAATCCTACGAGCAGTACTTC. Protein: CASTYGTVTNKSYEQYF. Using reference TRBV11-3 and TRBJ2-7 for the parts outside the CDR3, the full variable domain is EAGVVQSPRYKIIEKKQPVAFWCNPISGHNTLYWYLQNLGQGPELLIRYENEEAVDDSQLPKDRFSAERLKGVDSTLKIQPAELGDSAVYLCASTYGTVTNKSYEQYFGPGTRLTVT.

In DNA, the CDR3 is TGTGCCACCGGGACTAGCGGGAGGGTGAATGAGCAGTTCTTC. Protein product: CATGTSGRVNEQFF. The gene calls are TRBV28 and TRBJ2-1, with 16 bases identical to TRBD2. The CDR3 length is 14 residues. The germline gives CDR1 MDHEN, CDR2 SYDVKM. V was pared by 10 bases and J by 7 bases, with 4 bases of the junction left unmatched.

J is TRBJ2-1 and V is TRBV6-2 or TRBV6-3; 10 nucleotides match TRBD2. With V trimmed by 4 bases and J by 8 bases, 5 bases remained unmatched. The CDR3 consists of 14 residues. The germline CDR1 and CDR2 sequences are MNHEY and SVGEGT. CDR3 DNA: TGTGCCAGCAGTTTCCGACTAGCGGGTGATGAGCAGTTCTTC. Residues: CASSFRLAGDEQFF.

The CDR3 spells CASSLGGGVYEQYF. CDR3 coding DNA: TGCGCCAGCAGCTTGGGCGGCGGGGTCTACGAGCAGTACTTC. The chain joins TRBV5-1 to TRBJ2-7, with D perhaps matching TRBD2 (6 bases). The V gene lost 0 bases and the J gene lost 3 bases, with 10 bases spanning the gap. Germline V gene lookup returns CDR1 SGHRS and CDR2 YFSETQ. This CDR3 contains 14 residues.

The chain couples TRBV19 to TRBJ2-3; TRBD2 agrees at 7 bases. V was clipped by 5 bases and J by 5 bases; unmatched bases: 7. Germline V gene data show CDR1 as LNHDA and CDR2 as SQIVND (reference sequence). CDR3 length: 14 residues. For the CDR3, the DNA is TGTGCCAGTAGTGGGAGGGGAGCTGGAGATACGCAGTATTTT. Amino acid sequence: CASSGRGAGDTQYF.

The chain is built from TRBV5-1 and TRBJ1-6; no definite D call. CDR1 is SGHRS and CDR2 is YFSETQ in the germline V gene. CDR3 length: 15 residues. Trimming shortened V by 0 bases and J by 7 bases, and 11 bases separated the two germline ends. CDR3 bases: TGCGCCAGCAGCTTGGCTGGGCCAAACAATTCACCCCTCCACTTT. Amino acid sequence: CASSLAGPNNSPLHF.

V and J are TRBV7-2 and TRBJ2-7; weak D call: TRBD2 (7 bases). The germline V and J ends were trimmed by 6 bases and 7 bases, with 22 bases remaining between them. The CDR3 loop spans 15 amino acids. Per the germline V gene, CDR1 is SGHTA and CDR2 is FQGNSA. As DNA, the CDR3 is TGTGCCAGCAGGATAGGGGGGGCAGGATCTGGGGAGCAGTACTTC. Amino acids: CASRIGGAGSGEQYF.

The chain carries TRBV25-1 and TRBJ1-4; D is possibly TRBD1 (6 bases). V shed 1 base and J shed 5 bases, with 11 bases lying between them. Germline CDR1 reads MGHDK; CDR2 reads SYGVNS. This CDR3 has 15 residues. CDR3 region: CASSEWLGGNEKLFF. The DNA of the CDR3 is TGTGCCAGCAGTGAATGGCTAGGGGGAAATGAAAAACTGTTTTTT.

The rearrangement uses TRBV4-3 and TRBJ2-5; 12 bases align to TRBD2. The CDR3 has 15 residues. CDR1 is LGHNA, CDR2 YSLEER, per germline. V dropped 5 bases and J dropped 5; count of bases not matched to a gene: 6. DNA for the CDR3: TGCGCCAGCAGCGACAGACTAGCGGGGGTTGAGACCCAGTACTTC. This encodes CASSDRLAGVETQYF.

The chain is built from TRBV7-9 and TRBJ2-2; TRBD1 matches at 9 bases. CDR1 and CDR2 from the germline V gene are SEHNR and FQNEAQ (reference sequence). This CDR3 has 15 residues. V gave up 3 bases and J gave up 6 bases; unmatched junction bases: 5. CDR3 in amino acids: CASSLRTGEPGELFF. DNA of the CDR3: TGTGCCAGCAGCTTGAGGACAGGGGAGCCCGGGGAGCTGTTTTTT.

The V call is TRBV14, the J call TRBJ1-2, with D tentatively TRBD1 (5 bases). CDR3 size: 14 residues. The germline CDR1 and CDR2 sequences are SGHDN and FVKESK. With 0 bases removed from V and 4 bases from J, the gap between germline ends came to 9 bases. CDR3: CASSQDRGSYGYTF. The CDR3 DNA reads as TGTGCCAGCAGCCAAGATAGGGGCTCCTATGGCTACACCTTC. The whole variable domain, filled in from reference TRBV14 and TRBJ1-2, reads EAGVTQFPSHSVIEKGQTVTLRCDPISGHDNLYWYRRVMGKEIKFLLHFVKESKQDESGMPNNRFLAERTGGTYSTLKVQPAELEDSGVYFCASSQDRGSYGYTFGSGTRLTVV.

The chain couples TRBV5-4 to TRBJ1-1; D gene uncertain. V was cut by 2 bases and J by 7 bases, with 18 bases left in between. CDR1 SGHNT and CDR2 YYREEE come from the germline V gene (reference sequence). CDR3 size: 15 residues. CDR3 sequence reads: CASSLPGSDFGEAFF. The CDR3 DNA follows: TGTGCCAGCAGCTTACCGGGATCGGATTTCGGTGAAGCTTTCTTT.

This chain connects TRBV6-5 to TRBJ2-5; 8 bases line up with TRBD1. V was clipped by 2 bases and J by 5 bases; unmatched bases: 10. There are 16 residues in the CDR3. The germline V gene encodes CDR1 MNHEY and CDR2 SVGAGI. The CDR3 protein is CASSYQGRGRGETQYF. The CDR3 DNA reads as TGTGCCAGCAGTTACCAGGGCAGGGGGCGCGGTGAGACCCAGTACTTC.

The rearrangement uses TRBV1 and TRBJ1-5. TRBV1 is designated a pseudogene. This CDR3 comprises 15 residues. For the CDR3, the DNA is TGCACCAGCAGCCAAGAACGGGGAGGAGGCCAGCCCCAGCATTTT. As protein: CTSSQERGGGQPQHF.

Here the CDR3 reads CASSLLGGQSNQPQHF. The CDR3 DNA sequence: TGCGCCAGCAGCCTCCTCGGGGGACAGAGCAATCAGCCCCAGCATTTT. The V gene is TRBV5-1, the J gene TRBJ1-5; TRBD1 agrees at 7 bases. The junction had 8 bases not matched to a gene; V was cut back by 4 bases and J by 1 base. The CDR3 spans 16 residues. The V gene's germline CDR1 is SGHRS and CDR2 YFSETQ.

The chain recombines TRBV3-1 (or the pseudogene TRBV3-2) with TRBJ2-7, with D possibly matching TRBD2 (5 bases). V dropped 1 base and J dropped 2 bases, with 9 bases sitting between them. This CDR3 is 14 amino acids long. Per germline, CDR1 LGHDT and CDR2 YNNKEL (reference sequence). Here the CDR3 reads CASSQGRWAYEQYF. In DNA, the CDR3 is TGTGCCAGCAGCCAAGGGAGGTGGGCCTACGAGCAGTACTTC.

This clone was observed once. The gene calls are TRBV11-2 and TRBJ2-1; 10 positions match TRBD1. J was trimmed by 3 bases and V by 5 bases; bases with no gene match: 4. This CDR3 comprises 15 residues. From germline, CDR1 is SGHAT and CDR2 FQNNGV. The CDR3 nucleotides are TGTGCCAGCAGCGCCGGGACAGGGGTCTACAATGAGCAGTTCTTC. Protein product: CASSAGTGVYNEQFF.

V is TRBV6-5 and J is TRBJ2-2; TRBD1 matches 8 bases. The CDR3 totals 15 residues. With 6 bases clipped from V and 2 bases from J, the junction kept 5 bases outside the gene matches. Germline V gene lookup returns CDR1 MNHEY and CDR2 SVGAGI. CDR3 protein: CASRPGQGNTGELFF. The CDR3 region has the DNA TGTGCCAGCAGACCCGGACAGGGCAACACCGGGGAGCTGTTTTTT.

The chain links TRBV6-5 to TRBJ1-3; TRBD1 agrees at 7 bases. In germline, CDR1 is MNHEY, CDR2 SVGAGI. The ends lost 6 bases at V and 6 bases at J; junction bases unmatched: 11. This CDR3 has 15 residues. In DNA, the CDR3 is TGTGCCAGCAGCCAAAGTAGGGACAGCCTAAACACCATATATTTT. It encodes CASSQSRDSLNTIYF.

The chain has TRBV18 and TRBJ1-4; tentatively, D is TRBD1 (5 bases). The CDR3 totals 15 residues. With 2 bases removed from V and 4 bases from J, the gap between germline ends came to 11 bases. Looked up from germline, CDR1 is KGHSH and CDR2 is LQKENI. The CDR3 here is CASSPTRQGNEKLFF. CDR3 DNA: TGTGCCAGCTCACCAACCCGGCAGGGTAATGAAAAACTGTTTTTT.

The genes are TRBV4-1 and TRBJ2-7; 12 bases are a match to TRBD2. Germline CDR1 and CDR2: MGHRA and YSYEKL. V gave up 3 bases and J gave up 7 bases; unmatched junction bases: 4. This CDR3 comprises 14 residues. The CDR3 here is CASSQTSGSGEQYF. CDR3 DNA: TGCGCCAGCAGCCAGACTAGCGGGAGTGGTGAGCAGTACTTC.

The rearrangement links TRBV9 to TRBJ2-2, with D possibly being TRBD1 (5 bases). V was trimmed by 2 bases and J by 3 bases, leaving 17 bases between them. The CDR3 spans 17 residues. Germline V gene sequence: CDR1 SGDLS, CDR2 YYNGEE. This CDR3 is CASSVPELGPYTGELFF. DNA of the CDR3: TGTGCCAGCAGCGTCCCCGAGCTGGGGCCCTACACCGGGGAGCTGTTTTTT.

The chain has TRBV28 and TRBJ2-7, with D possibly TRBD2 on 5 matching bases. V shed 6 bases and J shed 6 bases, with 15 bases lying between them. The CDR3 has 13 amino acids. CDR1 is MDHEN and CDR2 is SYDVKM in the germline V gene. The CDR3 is CASSDYRGSEQYF. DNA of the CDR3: TGTGCCAGCAGCGACTACCGTGGGTCCGAGCAGTACTTC.